Listed here is a single T cell receptor beta chain. Clones were sequenced by immunoSEQ multiplex PCR, and TCRdb holds only the in-frame ones, with some missing. The table has around 200,000 clones, about 87% seen once. Participants came from fewer than 25 US areas, aged about 18 to 90 years. Cohort 3 recovery required two negative PCRs, clearance, or symptom resolution. This record belongs to a study of blood T cell repertoires in COVID-19. About the study: Acute and convalescent COVID-19 samples came from the United States, Italy and Spain.

The V gene lost 1 base and the J gene lost 9 bases, with 16 bases spanning the gap. CDR1 is LGHDT and CDR2 is YNNKEL in the germline V gene (reference sequence). There are 15 residues in the CDR3. The sample taken for sequencing was PBMCs or T cells enriched from blood (not recorded which). The chain couples TRBV3-1 (or the pseudogene TRBV3-2) to TRBJ1-5; D is uncertain. This receptor was obtained from a woman in her 30s who had recovered from COVID-19. This chain's CDR3 is CASSQGLGGRGPQHF. The CDR3 region has the DNA TGTGCCAGCAGCCAAGGGTTAGGAGGGCGTGGGCCCCAGCATTTT.